This T cell receptor beta chain originates from a study of blood T cell repertoires in COVID-19. Study-level background: COVID-19 samples from acute and convalescent phases originated in the United States, Italy and Spain. PBMCs, B-cell-depleted T cells, or T cells provided the cDNA or gDNA that made up the material.

The CDR3 spans 16 residues. Germline-derived CDR1 and CDR2 are SGHTA and FQGNSA. As concerns this clone: Relative to the germline gene, one junction end is altered; a read error may explain this.

Profiling relied on immunoSEQ multiplex PCR, and the TCRdb table lists in-frame clones only, not all of them. Among under 300,000 clones listed, about 88% were seen once. This TCR was sampled from a woman between 35 and 50 years old who had recovered from COVID-19. Source material: peripheral blood. The V gene is TRBV7-2, the J gene TRBJ2-5, with 16 bases aligning to TRBD2. The CDR3 sequence is CASSPTGTSGGASTHF. The CDR3 DNA is TGTGCCAGCAGCCCCACCGGGACTAGCGGGGGGGCTTCGACCCACTTC. Drawing the rest from reference TRBV7-2 and TRBJ2-5, the complete variable domain is GAGVSQSPSNKVTEKGKDVELRCDPISGHTALYWYRQSLGQGLEFLIYFQGNSAPDKSGLPSDRFSAERTGGSVSTLTIQRTQQEDSAVYLCASSPTGTSGGASTHFGPGTRLLVL.